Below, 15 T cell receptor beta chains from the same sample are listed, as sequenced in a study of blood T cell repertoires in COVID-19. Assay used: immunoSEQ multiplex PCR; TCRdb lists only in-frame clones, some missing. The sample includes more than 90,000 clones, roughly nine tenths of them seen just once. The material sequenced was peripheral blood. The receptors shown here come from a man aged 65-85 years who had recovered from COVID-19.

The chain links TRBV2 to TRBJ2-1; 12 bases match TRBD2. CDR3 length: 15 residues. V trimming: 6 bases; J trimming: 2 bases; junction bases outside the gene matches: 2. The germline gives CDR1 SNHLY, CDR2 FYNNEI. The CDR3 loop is CASRGLAGTYNEQFF. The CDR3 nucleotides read TGTGCCAGCAGGGGACTAGCGGGTACCTACAATGAGCAGTTCTTC. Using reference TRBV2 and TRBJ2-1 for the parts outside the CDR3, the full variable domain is EPEVTQTPSHQVTQMGQEVILRCVPISNHLYFYWYRQILGQKVEFLVSFYNNEISEKSEIFDDQFSVERPDGSNFTLKIRSTKLEDSAMYFCASRGLAGTYNEQFFGPGTRLTVL.

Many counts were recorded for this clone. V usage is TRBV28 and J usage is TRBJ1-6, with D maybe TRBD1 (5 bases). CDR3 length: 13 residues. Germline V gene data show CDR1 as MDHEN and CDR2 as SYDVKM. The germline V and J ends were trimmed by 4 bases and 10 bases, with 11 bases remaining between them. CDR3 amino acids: CASSSTGDSPLHF. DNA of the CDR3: TGTGCCAGCAGTTCAACAGGTGACTCACCCCTCCACTTT.

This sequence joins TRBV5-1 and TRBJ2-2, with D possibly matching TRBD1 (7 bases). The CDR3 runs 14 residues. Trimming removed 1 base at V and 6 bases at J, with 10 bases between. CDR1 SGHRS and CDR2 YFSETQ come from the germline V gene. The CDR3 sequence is CASSLSRGAGELFF. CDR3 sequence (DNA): TGCGCCAGCAGCTTGAGCAGGGGGGCCGGGGAGCTGTTTTTT.

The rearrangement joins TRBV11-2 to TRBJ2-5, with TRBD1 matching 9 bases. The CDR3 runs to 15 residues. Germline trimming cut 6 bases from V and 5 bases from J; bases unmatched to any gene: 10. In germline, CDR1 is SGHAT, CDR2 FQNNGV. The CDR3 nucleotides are TGTGCCAGCAGAACAAACAGGGGGCGGCGGGAGACCCAGTACTTC. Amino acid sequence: CASRTNRGRRETQYF. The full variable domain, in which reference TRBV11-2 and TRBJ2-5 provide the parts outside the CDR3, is EAGVAQSPRYKIIEKRQSVAFWCNPISGHATLYWYQQILGQGPKLLIQFQNNGVVDDSQLPKDRFSAERLKGVDSTLKIQPAKLEDSAVYLCASRTNRGRRETQYFGPGTRLLVL.

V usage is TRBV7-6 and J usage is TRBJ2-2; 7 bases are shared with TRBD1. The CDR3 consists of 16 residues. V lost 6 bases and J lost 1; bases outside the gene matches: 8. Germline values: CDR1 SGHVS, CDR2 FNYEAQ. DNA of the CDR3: TGTGCCAGCAGGCCTACAGGGGCCGGGAACACCGGGGAGCTGTTTTTT. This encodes CASRPTGAGNTGELFF.

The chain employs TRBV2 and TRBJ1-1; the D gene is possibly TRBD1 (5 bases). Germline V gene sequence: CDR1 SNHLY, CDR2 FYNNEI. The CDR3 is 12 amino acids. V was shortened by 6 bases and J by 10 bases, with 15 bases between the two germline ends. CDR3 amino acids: CASSSGVGAAFF. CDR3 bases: TGTGCCAGCAGCTCTGGCGTAGGGGCAGCTTTCTTT.

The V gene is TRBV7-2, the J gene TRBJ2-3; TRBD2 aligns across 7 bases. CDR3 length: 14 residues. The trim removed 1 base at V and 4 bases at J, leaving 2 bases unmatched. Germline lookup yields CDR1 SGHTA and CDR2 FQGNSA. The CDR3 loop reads CASSLGLAADTQYF. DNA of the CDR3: TGTGCCAGCAGCTTAGGACTAGCAGCAGATACGCAGTATTTT.

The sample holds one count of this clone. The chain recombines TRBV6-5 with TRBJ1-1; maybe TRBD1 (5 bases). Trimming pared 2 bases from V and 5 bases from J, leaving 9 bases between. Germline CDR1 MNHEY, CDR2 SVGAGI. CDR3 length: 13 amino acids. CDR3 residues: CASSYGGQTEAFF. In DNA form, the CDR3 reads TGTGCCAGCAGTTACGGCGGACAAACTGAAGCTTTCTTT.

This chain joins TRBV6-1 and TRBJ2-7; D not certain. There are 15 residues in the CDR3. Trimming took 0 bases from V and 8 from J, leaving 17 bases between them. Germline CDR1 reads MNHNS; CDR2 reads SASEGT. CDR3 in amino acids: CASSEAAESTLKQYF. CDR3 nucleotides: TGTGCCAGCAGTGAAGCAGCCGAGAGCACCCTCAAGCAGTACTTC.

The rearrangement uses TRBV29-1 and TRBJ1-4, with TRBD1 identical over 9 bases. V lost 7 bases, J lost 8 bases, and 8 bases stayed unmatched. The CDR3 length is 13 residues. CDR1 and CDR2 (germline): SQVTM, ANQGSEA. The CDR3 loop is CSGKGQGGEKLFF. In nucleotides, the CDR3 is TGCAGCGGCAAGGGACAGGGCGGAGAAAAACTGTTTTTT.

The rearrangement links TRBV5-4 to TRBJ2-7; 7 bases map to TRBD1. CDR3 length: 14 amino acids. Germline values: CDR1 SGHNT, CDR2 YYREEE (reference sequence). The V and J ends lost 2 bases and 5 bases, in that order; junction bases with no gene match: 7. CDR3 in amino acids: CASSFRDRGHEQYF. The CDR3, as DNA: TGTGCCAGCAGCTTTCGGGACAGAGGACACGAGCAGTACTTC.

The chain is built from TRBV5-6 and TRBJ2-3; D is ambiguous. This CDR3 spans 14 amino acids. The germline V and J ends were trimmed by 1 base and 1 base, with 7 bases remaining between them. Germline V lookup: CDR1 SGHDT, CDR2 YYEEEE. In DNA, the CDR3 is TGTGCCAGCAGCTTGCTCCCTCGCACAGATACGCAGTATTTT. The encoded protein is CASSLLPRTDTQYF. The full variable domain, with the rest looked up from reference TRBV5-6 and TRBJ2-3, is DAGVTQSPTHLIKTRGQQVTLRCSPKSGHDTVSWYQQALGQGPQFIFQYYEEEERQRGNFPDRFSGHQFPNYSSELNVNALLLGDSALYLCASSLLPRTDTQYFGPGTRLTVL.

The CDR3 is CASHSNQGTNVSFF. CDR3 DNA sequence: TGCGCTTCTCATTCCAACCAGGGGACCAATGTATCTTTCTTT. This sequence joins TRBV10-2 and TRBJ1-1, with D possibly TRBD1 on 6 matching bases. Looked up from germline, CDR1 is WSHSY and CDR2 is SAAADI. This CDR3 is 14 amino acids long.

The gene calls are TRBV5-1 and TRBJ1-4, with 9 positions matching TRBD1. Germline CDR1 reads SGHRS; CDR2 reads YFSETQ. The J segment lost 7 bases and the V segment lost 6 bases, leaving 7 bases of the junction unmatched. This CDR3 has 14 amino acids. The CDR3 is CASTATGGTEKLFF. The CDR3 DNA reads TGCGCCAGCACAGCTACAGGGGGCACTGAAAAACTGTTTTTT.

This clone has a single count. Here the CDR3 reads CASSLRDSPSSYNEQFF. Here the CDR3 DNA reads TGTGCCAGCAGCCTCAGAGATAGTCCTAGCTCCTACAATGAGCAGTTCTTC. The chain employs TRBV7-8 and TRBJ2-1; D gene uncertain. The CDR3 is 17 residues long. Germline V gives CDR1 SGHVS, CDR2 FQNEAQ. V shed 5 bases and J shed 0 bases, with 17 bases lying between them.